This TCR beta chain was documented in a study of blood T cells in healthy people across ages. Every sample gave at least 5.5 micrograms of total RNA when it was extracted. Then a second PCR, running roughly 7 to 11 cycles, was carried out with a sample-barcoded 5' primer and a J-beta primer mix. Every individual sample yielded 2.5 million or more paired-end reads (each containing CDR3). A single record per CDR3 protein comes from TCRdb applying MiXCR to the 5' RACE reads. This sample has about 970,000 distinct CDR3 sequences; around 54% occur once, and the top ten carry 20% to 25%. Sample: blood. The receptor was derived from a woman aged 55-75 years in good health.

The CDR3, as DNA: TGTGCCAGCTCATGCACATCGCAGGGGGAAGAGACCCAGTACTTC. It is translated as CASSCTSQGEETQYF. The chain joins TRBV18 to TRBJ2-5; TRBD1 matches 7 bases. CDR1 is KGHSH, CDR2 LQKENI, per germline. After removal of 5 bases from V and 3 bases from J, the junction contained 9 bases not matched to a gene. The CDR3 consists of 15 residues.